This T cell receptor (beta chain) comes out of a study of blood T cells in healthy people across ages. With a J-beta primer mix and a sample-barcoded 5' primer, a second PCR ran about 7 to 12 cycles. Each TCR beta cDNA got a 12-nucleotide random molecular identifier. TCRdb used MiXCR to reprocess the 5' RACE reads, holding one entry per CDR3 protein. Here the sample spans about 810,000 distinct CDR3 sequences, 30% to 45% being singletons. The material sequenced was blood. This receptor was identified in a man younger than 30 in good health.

Written as DNA, the CDR3 is TGTGCCAGCAGCATCGGGACAGGAGAGTTCTATGGCTACACCTTC. It specifies CASSIGTGEFYGYTF. The chain is built from TRBV5-6 and TRBJ1-2; 8 bases are a match to TRBD1. Trimming at V came to 4 bases and at J to 4 bases, leaving 9 bases not matched to a gene. The CDR3 contains 15 residues. Looked up from germline, CDR1 is SGHDT and CDR2 is YYEEEE.